This T cell receptor beta chain was retrieved from a study of technical replicates of blood from a handful of donors. Germline CDR1 is SGHRS and CDR2 is YFSETQ. The CDR3 runs to 16 residues. V was clipped by 0 bases and J by 0 bases, with 11 bases between them. Clones were read by immunoSEQ multiplex PCR, and TCRdb kept only the in-frame ones, dropping some. The profile shows 100,000 or so clones, 96% of them singletons. This TCR came from a human donor in good health. This chain uses TRBV5-1 with TRBJ2-3; no definite D call. Sequencing was carried out using T cells isolated from PBMCs. This CDR3 reads CASSLDARKSTDTQYF. CDR3 in DNA: TGCGCCAGCAGCTTGGATGCCAGAAAGAGCACAGATACGCAGTATTTT.